This TCR beta chain came from a study of blood T cell repertoires in COVID-19. Study-wide background: Material from acute and convalescent COVID-19 was sourced from the United States, Italy and Spain. Nucleic acid was either cDNA or gDNA, and it came from T cells, B-cell-depleted T cells, or PBMCs.

Trimming stripped 2 bases from V and 3 bases from J, with 13 bases between. Germline V gives CDR1 MDHEN, CDR2 SYDVKM. This CDR3 spans 16 amino acids. Original methodology: By means of reference gene primer amplification, nucleated cell counts were estimated. Here immunoSEQ multiplex PCR was the method, and the copy in TCRdb shows in-frame clones only, minus some. V and J calls and clone size are copied from that table; D and trimming were computed from the DNA. Of around 190,000 clones listed, approximately 79% are singletons. V gene TRBV28 combines with J gene TRBJ2-2; tentative D call: TRBD1 (6 bases). Material: peripheral blood. The clonotype originates from a woman between 50 and 59 years old with acute or convalescent COVID-19. CDR3 nucleotides: TGTGCCAGCAGTTTAACGGCAGGGGATTACACCGGGGAGCTGTTTTTT. Translation: CASSLTAGDYTGELFF.